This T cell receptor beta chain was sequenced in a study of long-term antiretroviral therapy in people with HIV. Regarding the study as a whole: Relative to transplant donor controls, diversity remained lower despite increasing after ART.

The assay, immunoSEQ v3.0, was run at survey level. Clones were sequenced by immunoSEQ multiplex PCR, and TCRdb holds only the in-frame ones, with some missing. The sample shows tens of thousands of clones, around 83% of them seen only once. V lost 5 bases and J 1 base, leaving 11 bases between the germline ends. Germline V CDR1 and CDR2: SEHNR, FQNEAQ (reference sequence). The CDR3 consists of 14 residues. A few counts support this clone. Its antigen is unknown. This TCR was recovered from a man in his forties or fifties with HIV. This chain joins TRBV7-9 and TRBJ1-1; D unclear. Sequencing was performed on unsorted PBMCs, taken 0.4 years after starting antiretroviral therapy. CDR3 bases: TGTGCCAGCAGCATCGGGGTAAAGAACACTGAAGCTTTCTTT. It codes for CASSIGVKNTEAFF.